This T cell receptor beta chain was captured by sequencing in a study of blood T cells in healthy people across ages. For the second PCR, which ran for roughly 6 to 11 cycles, a sample-barcoded 5' primer and a J-beta primer mix were used. From the 5' RACE reads, TCRdb called clonotypes with MiXCR, one entry per CDR3 protein. The sample yields about 290,000 distinct CDR3 sequences, around 29% seen once. Per-sample PBMC isolation yielded at least 6.5 million cells. V lost 9 bases and J lost 4; bases outside the gene matches: 13. The CDR3 is 15 amino acids. The germline V gene has CDR1 SGHTA and CDR2 FQGNSA.

The rearrangement links TRBV7-2 to TRBJ2-5, with 8 bases identical to TRBD2. This TCR came from a woman in her 70s in good health. The specimen was blood. The CDR3 spells CASSQWGLGIETQYF. The CDR3 bases are TGTGCCAGTAGCCAGTGGGGACTAGGAATAGAGACCCAGTACTTC.